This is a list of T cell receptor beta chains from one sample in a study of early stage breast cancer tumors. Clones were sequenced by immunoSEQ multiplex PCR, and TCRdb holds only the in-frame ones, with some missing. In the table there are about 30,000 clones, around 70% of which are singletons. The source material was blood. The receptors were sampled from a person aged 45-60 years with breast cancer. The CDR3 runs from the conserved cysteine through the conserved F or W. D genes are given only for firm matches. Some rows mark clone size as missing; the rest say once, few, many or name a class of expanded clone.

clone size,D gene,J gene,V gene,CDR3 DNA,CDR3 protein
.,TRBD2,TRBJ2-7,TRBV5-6,TGTGCCAGCAACGCCGGGACTAACTACGAGCAGTACTTC,CASNAGTNYEQYF
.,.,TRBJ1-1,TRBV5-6,TGTGCCAGCAGTTACGGACCCCCGAAGGCTGAAGCTTTCTTT,CASSYGPPKAEAFF
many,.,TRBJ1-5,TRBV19,TGTGCCAGTAGTGGACCCGGGATGGGGCTCTATAATTCCAATCAGCCCCAGCATTTT,CASSGPGMGLYNSNQPQHF
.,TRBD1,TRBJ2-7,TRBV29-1,TGCAGCGTGATAAGGACAGGGGATGAGCAGTACTTC,CSVIRTGDEQYF
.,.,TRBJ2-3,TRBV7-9,TGTGCCAGCAGCCATAGCGAACTAGATACGCAGTATTTT,CASSHSELDTQYF
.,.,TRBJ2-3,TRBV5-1,TGCGCCAGCAGCTTGAGCGGTAGCCTAGTTCTCCCCACAGATACGCAGTATTTT,CASSLSGSLVLPTDTQYF
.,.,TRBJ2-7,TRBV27,TGTGCCAGCAGTTTAAACCGAGACCGGCGGCAGTACTTC,CASSLNRDRRQYF
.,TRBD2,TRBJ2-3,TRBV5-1,TGCGCCAGCACCATCCCCGGGGGGGGTCAAGATACGCAGTATTTT,CASTIPGGGQDTQYF
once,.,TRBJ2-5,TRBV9,TGTGCCAGCAGCGTAGAAGCGGACCAAGAGACCCAGTACTTC,CASSVEADQETQYF
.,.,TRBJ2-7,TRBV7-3,TGTGCCAGCAGTTACTTACCGTCCTACGAGCAGTACTTC,CASSYLPSYEQYF
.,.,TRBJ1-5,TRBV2,TGTGCCAGCAGTGGGGGGGACTGGGGGGCTCAGCCCCAGCATTTT,CASSGGDWGAQPQHF
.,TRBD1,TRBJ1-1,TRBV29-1,TGCAGCGTGGCCCGGGACAGGAACACTGAAGCTTTCTTT,CSVARDRNTEAFF
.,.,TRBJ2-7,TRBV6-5,TGTGCCAGCAGTTATGACTCCGGGAGTATCTACGAGCAGTACTTC,CASSYDSGSIYEQYF
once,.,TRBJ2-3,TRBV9,TGTGCCAGCAGCGTCGACGCTCCTAGCACAGATACGCAGTATTTT,CASSVDAPSTDTQYF
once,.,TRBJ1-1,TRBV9,TGTGCCAGCAGCCTCGGACAGCGGAACACTGAAGCTTTCTTT,CASSLGQRNTEAFF
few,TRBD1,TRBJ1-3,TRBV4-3,TGCGCCAGCAGCCAAGGTGTCGGGACAGGGGGGCTGGGCTCTGGAAACACCATATATTTT,CASSQGVGTGGLGSGNTIYF
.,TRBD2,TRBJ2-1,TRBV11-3,TGTGCCAGCAGCATGACTAGCGGGAGAGGGAATGAGCAGTTCTTC,CASSMTSGRGNEQFF
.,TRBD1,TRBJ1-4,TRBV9,TGTGCCAGCAGCGTCAATCCCGGGACAGGGGGAATTATGTCTAATGAAAAACTGTTTTTT,CASSVNPGTGGIMSNEKLFF
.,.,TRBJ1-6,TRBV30,TGTGCCTGGGAGAGGGGGGGCGCTTCACCCCTCCACTTT,CAWERGGASPLHF
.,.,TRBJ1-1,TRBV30,TGTGCCTGGAGCCCCGGACAGAACACTGAAGCTTTCTTT,CAWSPGQNTEAFF
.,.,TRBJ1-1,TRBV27,TGTGCCAGCTCCGCGAACGGGGGGGCGACTGAAGCTTTCTTT,CASSANGGATEAFF
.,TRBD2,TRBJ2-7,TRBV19,TGTGCCAGTAGTGTTTTCGGCGGGAGCTCCTACGAGCAGTACTTC,CASSVFGGSSYEQYF
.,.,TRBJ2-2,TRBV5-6,TGTGCCAGCAGCTTGGAACAGGCCATCTTGTATAGGGAGCTGTTTTTT,CASSLEQAILYRELFF
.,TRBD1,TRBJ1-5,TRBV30,TGTGCCTGGAGTAGGGGGCAGTGGGATCAGCCCCAGCATTTT,CAWSRGQWDQPQHF